The sequence of this TCR beta chain was determined in a study of beta chain features in type 1 diabetes. Broader study findings: A definitive answer on HLA type influencing TCRB rearrangement was not reached here. In comparison with healthy donors, patients had naive, central memory and Treg TCRB repertoires that appeared more similar.

Each of the CD4+ naive, central memory, regulatory and stem cell-like memory populations was sorted via CD45RO/CCR7/CD25/CD127/CD95/CD27. Germline trimming cut 2 bases from V and 0 bases from J; bases unmatched to any gene: 8. Germline CDR1 is SGDLS and CDR2 is YYNGEE. The CDR3 extends over 17 amino acids. The sample holds a few counts of this clone. The antigen is unknown. Reverse transcribing all isolated RNA meant expressed TCRB transcripts were sequenced. Only in-frame clones appear in the TCRdb table, and some are missing; sequencing was by immunoSEQ multiplex PCR. The repertoire holds 150,000 or so clones, with 9.2% as singletons.

Specimen: central memory CD4+ T cells from blood. The sequence was obtained from a young man in good health. The chain uses TRBV9 and TRBJ1-1, with 9 bases lining up with TRBD1. The CDR3 nucleotides read TGTGCCAGCAGCGTCGGAACAGGGGGCCCTATGAACACTGAAGCTTTCTTT. Amino acids: CASSVGTGGPMNTEAFF. Drawing the rest from reference TRBV9 and TRBJ1-1, the complete variable domain is DSGVTQTPKHLITATGQRVTLRCSPRSGDLSVYWYQQSLDQGLQFLIQYYNGEERAKGNILERFSAQQFPDLHSELNLSSLELGDSALYFCASSVGTGGPMNTEAFFGQGTRLTVV.